These T cell receptor beta chains were read from a single sample in a study of blood T cell repertoires in COVID-19. The protocol was immunoSEQ multiplex PCR, while the TCRdb copy is restricted to in-frame clones and leaves out a portion. In the table there are about 260,000 clones, approximately 83% of which are singletons. The sequencing input was peripheral blood. The receptors stem from a woman aged 45-59 years who had recovered from COVID-19. Both conserved end residues are part of each CDR3. Each record gives: clone size, D gene, V gene, J gene, CDR3 DNA, CDR3 protein. The D gene is left open where the match is weak. Clone size is shown for a subset of rows, as once, few, many or a class of expanded clone.

>-|-|TRBV3-1/TRBV3-2|TRBJ2-2
TGTGCCAGCAGCCCAGTGAACACCGGGGAGCTGTTTTTT
CASSPVNTGELFF
>-|TRBD1|TRBV11-3|TRBJ1-2
TGTGCCAGCAGCTTAGGTGGGACAGGACGGTCCTATGGCTACACCTTC
CASSLGGTGRSYGYTF
>-|TRBD2|TRBV4-3|TRBJ2-1
TGCGCCAGCAGCCGACAACTAGCGGGAGGGCACAATGAGCAGTTCTTC
CASSRQLAGGHNEQFF
>-|TRBD2|TRBV5-1|TRBJ2-3
TGCGCCAGCAGCTTGGCCCGACTAGCGGGCACAGATACGCAGTATTTT
CASSLARLAGTDTQYF
>-|-|TRBV19|TRBJ1-1
TGTGCCAGTCGATCGTGGGGAGGGTCTAGGAACACTGAAGCTTTCTTT
CASRSWGGSRNTEAFF
>few|-|TRBV5-1|TRBJ1-1
TGCGCCAGCAGCTTGGTTGCGGGGACGGAGGGAAACACTGAAGCTTTCTTT
CASSLVAGTEGNTEAFF
>-|TRBD1|TRBV28|TRBJ1-3
TGTGCCAGCAGTTCCCGGGACAGGGACCCTAATTCTGGAAACACCATATATTTT
CASSSRDRDPNSGNTIYF
>-|-|TRBV2|TRBJ2-7
TGTGCCAGCAGTGACTCAGATCGTTACGAGCAGTACTTC
CASSDSDRYEQYF
>-|TRBD2|TRBV5-1|TRBJ2-5
TGCGCCAGCAGCCCTACCGGGGCGGGAGGTCGAGAGACCCAGTACTTC
CASSPTGAGGRETQYF
>-|TRBD2|TRBV19|TRBJ2-1
TGTGCCAGTAGTCGACTAGCTCAATCCTACAATGAGCAGTTCTTC
CASSRLAQSYNEQFF
>-|-|TRBV5-1|TRBJ1-1
TGCGCCAGCAGCTTGCTAGGGGCAAAGACTGAAGCTTTCTTT
CASSLLGAKTEAFF
>few|-|TRBV21-1|TRBJ2-7
TGTGCCAGCAGTTTTAACGAGCAGTACTTC
CASSFNEQYF
>-|TRBD1|TRBV7-8|TRBJ2-7
TGTGCCAGCAGCTTCTCGGGACAGGTACGCTACGAGCAGTACTTC
CASSFSGQVRYEQYF
>-|-|TRBV30|TRBJ1-6
TGTGCCTGGAGTGGGGACTGGGGATTCTCACCCCTCCACTTT
CAWSGDWGFSPLHF
>once|TRBD1|TRBV28|TRBJ2-1
TGTGCCAGCAGTTCGAACAGGGGAATGGAGTTCTTC
CASSSNRGMEFF